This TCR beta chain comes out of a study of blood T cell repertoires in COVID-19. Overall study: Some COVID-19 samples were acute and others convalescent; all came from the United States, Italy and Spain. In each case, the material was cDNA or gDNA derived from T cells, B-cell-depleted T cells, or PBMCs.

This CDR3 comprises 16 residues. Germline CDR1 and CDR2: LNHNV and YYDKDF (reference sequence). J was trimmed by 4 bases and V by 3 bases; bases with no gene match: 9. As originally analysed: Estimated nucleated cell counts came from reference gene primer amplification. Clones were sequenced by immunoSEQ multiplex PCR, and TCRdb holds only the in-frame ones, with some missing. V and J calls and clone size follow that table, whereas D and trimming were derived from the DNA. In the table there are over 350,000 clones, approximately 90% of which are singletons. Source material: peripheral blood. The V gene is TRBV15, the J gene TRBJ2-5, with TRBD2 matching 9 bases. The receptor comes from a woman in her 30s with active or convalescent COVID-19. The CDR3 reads CATSSPTQRGAETQYF. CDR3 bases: TGTGCCACCAGCAGCCCTACCCAGCGGGGGGCAGAGACCCAGTACTTC.